This T cell receptor beta chain was profiled in a study of breast tumors, draining lymph nodes, adjacent tissues. This clonotype was detected many times. With 2 bases removed from V and 8 bases from J, the gap between germline ends came to 18 bases. Germline V gene data show CDR1 as SEHNR and CDR2 as FQNEAQ (reference sequence). This CDR3 has 16 amino acids. Samples came from axillary lymph nodes draining the breast cancer. TCRdb processed the multiplex PCR reads anew with MiXCR; each CDR3 protein has one entry. Found here are about 200,000 distinct CDR3 sequences, around a third of them singletons; the top ten hold 4% to 5.5%.

The sequencing input was axillary lymph node tissue. This clonotype was obtained from a female donor with breast cancer. Some clones in this sample may be carry-over from other donors' samples. The V call is TRBV7-9, the J call TRBJ1-4, with D possibly being TRBD1 (5 bases). The CDR3: CASSLNTPGVWEKLFF. CDR3 DNA: TGTGCCAGCAGCTTAAATACTCCGGGGGTATGGGAAAAACTGTTTTTT. Looking up the rest from reference TRBV7-9 and TRBJ1-4 gives the full variable domain: DTGVSQNPRHKITKRGQNVTFRCDPISEHNRLYWYRQTLGQGPEFLTYFQNEAQLEKSRLLSDRFSAERPKGSFSTLEIQRTEQGDSAMYLCASSLNTPGVWEKLFFGSGTQLSVL.